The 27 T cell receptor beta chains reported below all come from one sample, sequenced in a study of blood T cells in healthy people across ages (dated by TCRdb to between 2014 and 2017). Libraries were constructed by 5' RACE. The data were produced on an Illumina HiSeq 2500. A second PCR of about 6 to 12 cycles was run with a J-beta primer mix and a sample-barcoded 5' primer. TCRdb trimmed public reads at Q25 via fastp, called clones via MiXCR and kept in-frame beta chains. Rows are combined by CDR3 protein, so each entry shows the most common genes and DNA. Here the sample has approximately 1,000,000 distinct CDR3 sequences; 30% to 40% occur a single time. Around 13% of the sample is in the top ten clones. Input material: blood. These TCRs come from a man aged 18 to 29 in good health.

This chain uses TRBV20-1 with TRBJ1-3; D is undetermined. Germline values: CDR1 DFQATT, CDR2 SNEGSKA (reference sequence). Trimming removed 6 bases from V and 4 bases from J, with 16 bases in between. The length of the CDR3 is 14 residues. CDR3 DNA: TGCAGTGCCCCTATCGAGGGCGGCGGAAACACCATATATTTT. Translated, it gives CSAPIEGGGNTIYF.

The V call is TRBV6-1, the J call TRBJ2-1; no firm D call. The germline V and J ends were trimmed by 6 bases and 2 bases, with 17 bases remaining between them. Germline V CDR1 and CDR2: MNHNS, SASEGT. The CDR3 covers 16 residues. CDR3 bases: TGTGCCAGCAGCCCAGACCGGACCAGGACCTACAATGAGCAGTTCTTC. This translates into CASSPDRTRTYNEQFF.

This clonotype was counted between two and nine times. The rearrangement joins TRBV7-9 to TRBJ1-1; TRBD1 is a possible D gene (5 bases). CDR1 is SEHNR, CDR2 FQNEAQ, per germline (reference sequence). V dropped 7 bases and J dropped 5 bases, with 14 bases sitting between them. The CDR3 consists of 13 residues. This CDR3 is CASTNLGGTEAFF. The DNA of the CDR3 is TGTGCCAGCACCAACCTGGGGGGAACTGAAGCTTTCTTT.

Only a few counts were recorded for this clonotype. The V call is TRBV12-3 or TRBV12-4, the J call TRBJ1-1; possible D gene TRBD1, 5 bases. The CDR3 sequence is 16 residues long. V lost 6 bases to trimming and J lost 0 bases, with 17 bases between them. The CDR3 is CASRPGRGGVNTEAFF. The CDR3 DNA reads TGTGCCAGCAGACCCGGGAGGGGTGGGGTGAACACTGAAGCTTTCTTT.

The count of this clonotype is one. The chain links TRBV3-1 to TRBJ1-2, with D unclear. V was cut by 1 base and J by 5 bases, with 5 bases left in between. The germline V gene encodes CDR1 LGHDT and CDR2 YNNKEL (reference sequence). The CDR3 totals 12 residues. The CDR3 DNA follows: TGTGCCAGCAGCCAAGCTTATTATGGCTACACCTTC. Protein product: CASSQAYYGYTF.

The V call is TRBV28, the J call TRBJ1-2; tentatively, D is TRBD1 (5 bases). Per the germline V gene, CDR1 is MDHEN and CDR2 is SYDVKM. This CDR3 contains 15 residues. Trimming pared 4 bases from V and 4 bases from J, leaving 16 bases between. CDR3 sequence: CASSYPQEGSYGYTF. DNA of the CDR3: TGTGCCAGCAGTTATCCGCAGGAGGGGAGCTATGGCTACACCTTC.

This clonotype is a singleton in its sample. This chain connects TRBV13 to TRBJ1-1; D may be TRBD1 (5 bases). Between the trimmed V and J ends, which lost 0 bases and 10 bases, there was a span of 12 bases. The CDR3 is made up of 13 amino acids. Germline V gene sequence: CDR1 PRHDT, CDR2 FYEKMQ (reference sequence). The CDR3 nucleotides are TGTGCCAGCAGCTTAGGATCGACGCAGGGAGCTTTCTTT. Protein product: CASSLGSTQGAFF.

The CDR3 is CSARATGGSKPQHF. CDR3 bases: TGCAGTGCTAGAGCTACAGGGGGCAGCAAGCCCCAGCATTTT. This chain uses TRBV20-1 with TRBJ1-5, with 9 positions matching TRBD1. The CDR3 is 14 residues long. CDR1 is DFQATT, CDR2 SNEGSKA, per germline (reference sequence). Trimming cost V 1 base and J 8 bases; bases outside gene matches: 6.

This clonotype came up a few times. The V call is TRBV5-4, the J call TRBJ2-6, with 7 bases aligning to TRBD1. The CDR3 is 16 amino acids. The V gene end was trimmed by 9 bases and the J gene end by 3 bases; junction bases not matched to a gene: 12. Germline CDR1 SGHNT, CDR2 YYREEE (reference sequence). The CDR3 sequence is CATNRQGSFGANVLTF. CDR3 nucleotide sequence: TGTGCCACTAATAGACAGGGAAGTTTTGGGGCCAACGTCCTGACTTTC.

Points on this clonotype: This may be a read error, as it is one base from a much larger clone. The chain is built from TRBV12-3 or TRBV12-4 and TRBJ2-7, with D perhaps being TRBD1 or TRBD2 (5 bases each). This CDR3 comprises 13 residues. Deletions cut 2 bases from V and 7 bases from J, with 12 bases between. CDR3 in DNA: TGTGCCAGCAGTTTAATGAGGGGTTATGAGCAGTACTTC. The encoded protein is CASSLMRGYEQYF.

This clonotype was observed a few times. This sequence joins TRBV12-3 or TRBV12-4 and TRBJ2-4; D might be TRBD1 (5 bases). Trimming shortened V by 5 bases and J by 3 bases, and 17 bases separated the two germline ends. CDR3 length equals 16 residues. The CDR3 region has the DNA TGTGCCAGCAGTAACAGAAGGGGTGATGGCAAAAACATTCAGTACTTC. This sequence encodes CASSNRRGDGKNIQYF.

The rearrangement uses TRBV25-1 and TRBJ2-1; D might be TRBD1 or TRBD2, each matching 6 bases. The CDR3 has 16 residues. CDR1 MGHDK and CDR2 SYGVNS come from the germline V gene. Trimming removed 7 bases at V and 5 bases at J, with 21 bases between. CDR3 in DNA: TGTGCCAGCACTCAGGGGTGGGGGGCTGGTAACAATGAGCAGTTCTTC. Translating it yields CASTQGWGAGNNEQFF.

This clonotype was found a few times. The CDR3 coding sequence is TGTGCCAGCAGCCAAGGTTCGGACAGGTCCTATGGCTACACCTTC. Translated, it gives CASSQGSDRSYGYTF. The chain couples TRBV3-1 to TRBJ1-2; TRBD1 matches at 7 bases. CDR1 and CDR2 from the germline V gene are LGHDT and YNNKEL (reference sequence). The CDR3 is 15 residues long. Trimming took 1 base from V and 4 from J; bases not matched to a gene: 6.

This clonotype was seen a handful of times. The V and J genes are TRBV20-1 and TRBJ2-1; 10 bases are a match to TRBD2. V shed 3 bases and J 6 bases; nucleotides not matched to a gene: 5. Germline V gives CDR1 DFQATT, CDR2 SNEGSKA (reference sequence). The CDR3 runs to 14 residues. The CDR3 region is CSARRTSGINEQFF. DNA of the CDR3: TGCAGTGCTAGGAGGACTAGCGGAATCAATGAGCAGTTCTTC.

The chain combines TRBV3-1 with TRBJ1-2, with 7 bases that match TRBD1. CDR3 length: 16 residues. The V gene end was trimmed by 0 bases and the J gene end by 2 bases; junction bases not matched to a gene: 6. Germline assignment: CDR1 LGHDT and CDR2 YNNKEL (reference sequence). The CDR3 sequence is CASSQDTGANNYGYTF. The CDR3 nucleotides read TGTGCCAGCAGCCAAGATACAGGGGCTAACAACTATGGCTACACCTTC.

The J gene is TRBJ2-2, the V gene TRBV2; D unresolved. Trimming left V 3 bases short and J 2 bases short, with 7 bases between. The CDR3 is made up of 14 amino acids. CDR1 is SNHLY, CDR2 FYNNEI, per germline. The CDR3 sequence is CASSDDSNTGELFF. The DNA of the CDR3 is TGTGCCAGCAGTGATGATTCCAACACCGGGGAGCTGTTTTTT. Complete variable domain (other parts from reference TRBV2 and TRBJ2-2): EPEVTQTPSHQVTQMGQEVILRCVPISNHLYFYWYRQILGQKVEFLVSFYNNEISEKSEIFDDQFSVERPDGSNFTLKIRSTKLEDSAMYFCASSDDSNTGELFFGEGSRLTVL.

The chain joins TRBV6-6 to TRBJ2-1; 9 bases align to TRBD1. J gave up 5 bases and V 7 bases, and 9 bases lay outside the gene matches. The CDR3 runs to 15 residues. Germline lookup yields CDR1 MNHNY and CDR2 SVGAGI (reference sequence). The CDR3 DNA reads TGTGCCAGCACGAACTGGACAGGGGAGAACAATGAGCAGTTCTTC. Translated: CASTNWTGENNEQFF.

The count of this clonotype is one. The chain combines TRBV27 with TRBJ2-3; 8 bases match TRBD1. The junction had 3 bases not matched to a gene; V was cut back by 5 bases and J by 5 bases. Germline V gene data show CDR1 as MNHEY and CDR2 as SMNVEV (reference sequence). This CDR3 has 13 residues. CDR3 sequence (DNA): TGTGCCAGCAGTGCCACAGGGGGAGATACGCAGTATTTT. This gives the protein CASSATGGDTQYF.

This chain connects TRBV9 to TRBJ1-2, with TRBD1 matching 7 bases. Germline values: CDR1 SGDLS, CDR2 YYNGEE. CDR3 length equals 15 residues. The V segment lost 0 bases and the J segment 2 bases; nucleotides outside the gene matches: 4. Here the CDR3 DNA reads TGTGCCAGCAGCGTAGCGGCGGGACAGAACTATGGCTACACCTTC. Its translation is CASSVAAGQNYGYTF.

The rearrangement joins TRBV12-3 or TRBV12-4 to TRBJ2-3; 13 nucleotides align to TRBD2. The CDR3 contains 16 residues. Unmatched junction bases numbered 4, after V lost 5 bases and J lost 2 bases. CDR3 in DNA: TGTGCCAGCAGTATGGGACTAGCGGGGACCACAGATACGCAGTATTTT. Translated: CASSMGLAGTTDTQYF.

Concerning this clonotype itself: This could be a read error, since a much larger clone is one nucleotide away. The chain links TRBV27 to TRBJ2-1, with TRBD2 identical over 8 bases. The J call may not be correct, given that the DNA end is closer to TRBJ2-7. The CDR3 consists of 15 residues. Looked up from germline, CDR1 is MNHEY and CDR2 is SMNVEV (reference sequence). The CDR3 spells CASSLERGTYNEQYF. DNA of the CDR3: TGTGCCAGCAGTTTAGAGCGGGGGACCTACAATGAGCAGTACTTC.

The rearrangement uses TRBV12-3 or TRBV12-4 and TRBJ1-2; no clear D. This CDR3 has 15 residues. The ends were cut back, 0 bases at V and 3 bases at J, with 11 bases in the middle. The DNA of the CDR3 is TGTGCCAGCAGTTTAGCGCTGGGATTAGACTATGGCTACACCTTC. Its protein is CASSLALGLDYGYTF.

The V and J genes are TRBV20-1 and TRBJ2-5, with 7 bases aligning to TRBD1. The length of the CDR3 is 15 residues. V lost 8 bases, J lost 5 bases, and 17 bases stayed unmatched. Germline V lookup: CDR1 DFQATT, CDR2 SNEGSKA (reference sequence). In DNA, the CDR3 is TGCAGTTCAAACTCGAACAGGGGCATTAGGGAGACCCAGTACTTC. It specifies CSSNSNRGIRETQYF.

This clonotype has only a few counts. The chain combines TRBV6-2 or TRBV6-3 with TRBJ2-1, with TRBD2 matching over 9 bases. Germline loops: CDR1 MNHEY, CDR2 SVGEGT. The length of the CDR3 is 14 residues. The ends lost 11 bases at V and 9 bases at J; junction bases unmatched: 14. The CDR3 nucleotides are TGTGCCTCTACCTCTCGCGGGGGGGCCTCTGAGCAGTTCTTC. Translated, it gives CASTSRGGASEQFF.

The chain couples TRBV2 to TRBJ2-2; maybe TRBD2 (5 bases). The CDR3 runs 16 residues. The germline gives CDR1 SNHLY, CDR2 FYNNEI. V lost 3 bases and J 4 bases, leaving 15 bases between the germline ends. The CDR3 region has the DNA TGTGCCAGCAGTGAGAGTACTCTAGCTCGCACCGGGGAGCTGTTTTTT. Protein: CASSESTLARTGELFF.

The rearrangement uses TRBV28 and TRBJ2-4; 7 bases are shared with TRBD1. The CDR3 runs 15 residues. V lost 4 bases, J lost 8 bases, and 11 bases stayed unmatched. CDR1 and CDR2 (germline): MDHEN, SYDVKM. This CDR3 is CASSSGRGFSDIQYF. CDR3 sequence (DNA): TGTGCCAGCAGTTCAGGCAGGGGGTTTTCGGACATTCAGTACTTC.

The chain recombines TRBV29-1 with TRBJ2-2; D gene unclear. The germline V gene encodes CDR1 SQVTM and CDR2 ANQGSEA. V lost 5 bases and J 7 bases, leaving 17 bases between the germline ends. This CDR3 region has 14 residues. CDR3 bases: TGCAGCGTTATCCACCCTAAAGCGAGCGGGGAGCTGTTTTTT. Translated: CSVIHPKASGELFF.